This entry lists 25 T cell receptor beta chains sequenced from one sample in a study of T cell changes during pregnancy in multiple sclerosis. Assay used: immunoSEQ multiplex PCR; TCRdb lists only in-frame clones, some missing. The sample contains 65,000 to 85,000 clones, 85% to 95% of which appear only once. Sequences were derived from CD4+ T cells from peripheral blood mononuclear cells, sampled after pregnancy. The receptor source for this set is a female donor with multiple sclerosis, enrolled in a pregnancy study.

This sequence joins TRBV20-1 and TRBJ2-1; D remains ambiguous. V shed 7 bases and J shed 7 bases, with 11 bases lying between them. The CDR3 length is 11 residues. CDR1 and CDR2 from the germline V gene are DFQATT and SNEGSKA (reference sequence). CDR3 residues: CSGLAKNEQFF. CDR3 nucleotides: TGCAGTGGACTGGCGAAGAATGAGCAGTTCTTC.

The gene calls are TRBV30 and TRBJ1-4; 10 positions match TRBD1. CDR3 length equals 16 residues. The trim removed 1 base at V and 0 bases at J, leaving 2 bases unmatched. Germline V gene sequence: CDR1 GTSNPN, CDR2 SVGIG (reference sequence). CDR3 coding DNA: TGTGCCTGGAGTGGGGGACAGGGGACAACTAATGAAAAACTGTTTTTT. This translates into CAWSGGQGTTNEKLFF.

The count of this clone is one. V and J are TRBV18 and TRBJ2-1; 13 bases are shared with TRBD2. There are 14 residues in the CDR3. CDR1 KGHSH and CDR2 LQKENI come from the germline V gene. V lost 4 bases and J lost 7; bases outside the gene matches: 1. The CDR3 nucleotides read TGTGCCAGCTCACGGACTAGCGGGAGTAATGAGCAGTTCTTC. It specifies CASSRTSGSNEQFF.

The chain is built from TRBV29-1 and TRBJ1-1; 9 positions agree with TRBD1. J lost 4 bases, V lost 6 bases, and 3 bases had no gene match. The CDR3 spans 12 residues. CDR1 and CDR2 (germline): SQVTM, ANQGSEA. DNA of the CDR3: TGCAGCGTCCGACAGGGGGGCACTGAAGCTTTCTTT. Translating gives CSVRQGGTEAFF.

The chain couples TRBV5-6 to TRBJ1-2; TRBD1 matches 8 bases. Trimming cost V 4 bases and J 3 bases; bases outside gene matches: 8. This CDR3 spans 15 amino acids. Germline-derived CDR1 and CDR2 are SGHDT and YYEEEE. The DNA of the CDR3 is TGTGCCAGCAGCGGAGACAGGGGATGGGACTATGGCTACACCTTC. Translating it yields CASSGDRGWDYGYTF. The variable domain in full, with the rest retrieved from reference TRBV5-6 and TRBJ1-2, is DAGVTQSPTHLIKTRGQQVTLRCSPKSGHDTVSWYQQALGQGPQFIFQYYEEEERQRGNFPDRFSGHQFPNYSSELNVNALLLGDSALYLCASSGDRGWDYGYTFGSGTRLTVV.

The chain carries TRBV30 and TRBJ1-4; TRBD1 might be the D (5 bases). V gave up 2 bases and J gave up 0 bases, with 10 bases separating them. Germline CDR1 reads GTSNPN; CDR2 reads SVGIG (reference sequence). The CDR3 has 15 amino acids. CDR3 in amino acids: CAWSRRRATNEKLFF. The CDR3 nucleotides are TGTGCCTGGAGTCGTCGCAGGGCAACTAATGAAAAACTGTTTTTT.

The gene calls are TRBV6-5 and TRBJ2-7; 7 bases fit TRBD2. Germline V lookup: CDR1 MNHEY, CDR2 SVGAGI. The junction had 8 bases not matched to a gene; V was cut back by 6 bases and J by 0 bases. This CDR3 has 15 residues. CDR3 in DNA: TGTGCCAGCAGCTCGACCGGGACTACCTCCTACGAGCAGTACTTC. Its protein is CASSSTGTTSYEQYF.

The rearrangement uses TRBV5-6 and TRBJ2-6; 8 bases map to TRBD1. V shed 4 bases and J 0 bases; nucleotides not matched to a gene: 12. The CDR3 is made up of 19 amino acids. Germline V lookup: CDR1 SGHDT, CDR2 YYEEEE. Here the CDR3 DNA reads TGTGCCAGCAGCCAATCGGACAGGGAGCCTCTCTCTGGGGCCAACGTCCTGACTTTC. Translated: CASSQSDREPLSGANVLTF.

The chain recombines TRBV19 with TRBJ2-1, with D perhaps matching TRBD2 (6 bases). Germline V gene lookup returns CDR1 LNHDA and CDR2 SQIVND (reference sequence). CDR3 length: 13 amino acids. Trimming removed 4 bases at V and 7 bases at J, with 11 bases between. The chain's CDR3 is CASSNGGRNEQFF. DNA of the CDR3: TGTGCCAGTAGTAACGGGGGAAGGAATGAGCAGTTCTTC.

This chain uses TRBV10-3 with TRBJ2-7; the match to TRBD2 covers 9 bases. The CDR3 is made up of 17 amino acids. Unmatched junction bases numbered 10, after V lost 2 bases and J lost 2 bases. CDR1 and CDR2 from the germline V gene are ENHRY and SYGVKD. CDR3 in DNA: TGTGCCATCAGTGAGATGGGTCGGCTAGCGGGAACCTACGAGCAGTACTTC. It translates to CAISEMGRLAGTYEQYF.

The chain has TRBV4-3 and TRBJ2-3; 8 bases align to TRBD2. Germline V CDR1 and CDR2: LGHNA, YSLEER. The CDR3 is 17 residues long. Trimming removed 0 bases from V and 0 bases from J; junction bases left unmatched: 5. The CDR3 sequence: CASSQDLAGLSTDTQYF. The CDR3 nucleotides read TGCGCCAGCAGCCAAGACCTAGCGGGTCTGAGCACAGATACGCAGTATTTT.

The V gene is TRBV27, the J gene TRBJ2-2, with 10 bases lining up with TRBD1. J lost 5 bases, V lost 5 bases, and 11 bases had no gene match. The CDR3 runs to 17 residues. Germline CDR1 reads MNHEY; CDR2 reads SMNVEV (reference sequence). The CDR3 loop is CASSRLTGTGVTGELFF. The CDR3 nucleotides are TGTGCCAGCAGTCGGTTAACCGGGACAGGGGTAACCGGGGAGCTGTTTTTT.

The CDR3, as DNA: TGTGCCAGTAGTAGGGGGGGGAGTCTGTCCTACAATGAGCAGTTCTTC. Residues: CASSRGGSLSYNEQFF. The gene calls are TRBV19 and TRBJ2-1, with 7 bases lining up with TRBD2. The CDR3 covers 16 residues. CDR1 LNHDA and CDR2 SQIVND come from the germline V gene (reference sequence). V lost 4 bases, J lost 1 base, and 7 bases stayed unmatched.

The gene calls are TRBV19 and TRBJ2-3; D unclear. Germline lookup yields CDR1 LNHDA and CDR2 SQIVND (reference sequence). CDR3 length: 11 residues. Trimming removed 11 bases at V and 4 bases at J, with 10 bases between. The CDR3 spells CAFRVADTQYF. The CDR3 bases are TGTGCCTTTAGAGTTGCAGATACGCAGTATTTT.

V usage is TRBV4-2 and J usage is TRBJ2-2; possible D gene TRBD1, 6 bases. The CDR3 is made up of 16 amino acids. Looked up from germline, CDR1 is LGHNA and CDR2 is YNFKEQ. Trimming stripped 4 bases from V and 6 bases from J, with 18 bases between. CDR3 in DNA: TGTGCCAGCAGCCCCCTTTGGGGGCTAGTCGCCGGGGAGCTGTTTTTT. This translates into CASSPLWGLVAGELFF.

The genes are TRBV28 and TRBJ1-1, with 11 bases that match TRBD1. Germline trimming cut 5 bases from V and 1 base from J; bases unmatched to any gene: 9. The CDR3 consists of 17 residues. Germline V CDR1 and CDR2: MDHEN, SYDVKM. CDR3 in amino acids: CASSPPGQGVRNTEAFF. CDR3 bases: TGTGCCAGCAGTCCGCCGGGACAGGGGGTCAGGAACACTGAAGCTTTCTTT. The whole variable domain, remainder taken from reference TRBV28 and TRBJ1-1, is DVKVTQSSRYLVKRTGEKVFLECVQDMDHENMFWYRQDPGLGLRLIYFSYDVKMKEKGDIPEGYSVSREKKERFSLILESASTNQTSMYLCASSPPGQGVRNTEAFFGQGTRLTVV.

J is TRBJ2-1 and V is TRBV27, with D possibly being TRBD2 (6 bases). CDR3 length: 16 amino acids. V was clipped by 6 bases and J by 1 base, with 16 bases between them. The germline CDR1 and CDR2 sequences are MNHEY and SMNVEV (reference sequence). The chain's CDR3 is CASSHGRGGSYNEQFF. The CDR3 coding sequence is TGTGCCAGCAGCCATGGGCGGGGTGGGTCCTACAATGAGCAGTTCTTC.

CDR3 DNA: TGTGCCAGTAATCAAGCGGGACTTTCCTACGAGCAGTACTTC. Translated, it gives CASNQAGLSYEQYF. This chain links TRBV19 with TRBJ2-7; TRBD2 matches at 7 bases. V shed 7 bases and J 1 base; nucleotides not matched to a gene: 7. The CDR3 is made up of 14 amino acids. CDR1 is LNHDA and CDR2 is SQIVND in the germline V gene (reference sequence).

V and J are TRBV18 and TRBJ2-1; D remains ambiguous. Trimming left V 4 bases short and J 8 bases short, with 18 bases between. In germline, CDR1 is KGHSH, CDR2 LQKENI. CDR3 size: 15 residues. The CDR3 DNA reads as TGTGCCAGCTCACTATCTGGCGTCCTGAGCGATGAGCAGTTCTTC. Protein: CASSLSGVLSDEQFF. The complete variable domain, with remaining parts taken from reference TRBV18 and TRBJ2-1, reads NAGVMQNPRHLVRRRGQEARLRCSPMKGHSHVYWYRQLPEEGLKFMVYLQKENIIDESGMPKERFSAEFPKEGPSILRIQQVVRGDSAAYFCASSLSGVLSDEQFFGPGTRLTVL.

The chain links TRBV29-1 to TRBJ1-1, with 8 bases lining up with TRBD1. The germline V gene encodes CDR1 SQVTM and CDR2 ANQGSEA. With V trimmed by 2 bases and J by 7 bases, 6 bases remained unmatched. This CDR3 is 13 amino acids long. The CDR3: CSVERQGAFEAFF. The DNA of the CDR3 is TGCAGCGTTGAAAGGCAGGGGGCCTTTGAAGCTTTCTTT.

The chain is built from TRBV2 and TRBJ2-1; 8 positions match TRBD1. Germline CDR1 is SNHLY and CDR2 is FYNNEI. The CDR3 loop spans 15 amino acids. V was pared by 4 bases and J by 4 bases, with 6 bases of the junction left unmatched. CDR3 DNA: TGTGCCAGCAGTGGAGGACAGGGTGGGTACAATGAGCAGTTCTTC. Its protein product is CASSGGQGGYNEQFF.

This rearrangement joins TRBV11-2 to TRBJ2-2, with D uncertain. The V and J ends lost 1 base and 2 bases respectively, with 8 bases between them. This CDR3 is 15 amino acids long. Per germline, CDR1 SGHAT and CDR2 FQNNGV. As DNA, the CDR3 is TGTGCCAGCAGCTTAGCCCTACTTAACACCGGGGAGCTGTTTTTT. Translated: CASSLALLNTGELFF.

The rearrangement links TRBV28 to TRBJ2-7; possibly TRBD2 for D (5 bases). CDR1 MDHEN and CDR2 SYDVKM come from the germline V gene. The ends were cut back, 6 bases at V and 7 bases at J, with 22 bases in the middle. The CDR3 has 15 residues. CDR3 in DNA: TGTGCCAGCAGCCACTCAGGACTCCCCTTTGGGGAGCAGTACTTC. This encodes CASSHSGLPFGEQYF.

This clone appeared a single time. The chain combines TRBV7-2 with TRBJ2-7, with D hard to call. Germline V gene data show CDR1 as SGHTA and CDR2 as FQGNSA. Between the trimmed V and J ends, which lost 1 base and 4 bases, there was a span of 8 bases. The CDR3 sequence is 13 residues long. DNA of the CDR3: TGTGCCAGCAGCTTAGGTCAAATGTACGAGCAGTACTTC. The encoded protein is CASSLGQMYEQYF.

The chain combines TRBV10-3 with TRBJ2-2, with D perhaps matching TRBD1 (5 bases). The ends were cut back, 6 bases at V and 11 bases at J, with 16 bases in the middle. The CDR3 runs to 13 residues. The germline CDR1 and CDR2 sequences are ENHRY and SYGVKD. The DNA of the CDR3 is TGTGCCATCAGCGGACGCAGGGTTGGCGAGCTGTTTTTT. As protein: CAISGRRVGELFF.